These 17 T cell receptor beta chains share one sample of origin, sequenced in a study of CD8+ T cells in alopecia areata. Isolated RNA was reverse transcribed into cDNA used as the sequencing template. Using immunoSEQ multiplex PCR, the repertoire was profiled, and TCRdb retains in-frame clones only, with some absent. Here the sample spans roughly 140,000 clones, around 55% being singletons. The sequencing used CD8+ T cells sorted from blood, collected at week 0. The receptors come from a human donor with alopecia areata.

This clone was counted between two and nine times. The chain uses TRBV10-3 and TRBJ1-4; D is possibly TRBD1 (5 bases). The CDR3 runs to 15 residues. The V gene lost 3 bases and the J gene lost 1 base, with 9 bases spanning the gap. Germline CDR1 ENHRY, CDR2 SYGVKD. The CDR3, as DNA: TGTGCCATCAGTGACAGGGCTGGAACTAATGAAAAACTGTTTTTT. Protein: CAISDRAGTNEKLFF.

The genes are TRBV29-1 and TRBJ2-2; maybe TRBD2 (5 bases). The CDR3 length is 14 residues. The V end lost 5 bases, the J end lost 6 bases, and 16 bases lay between the germline ends. Germline V CDR1 and CDR2: SQVTM, ANQGSEA. The CDR3 here is CSVLSEGSAGELFF. The CDR3 DNA sequence: TGCAGCGTTCTTTCCGAGGGTAGCGCCGGGGAGCTGTTTTTT.

This clone was seen a handful of times. The chain has TRBV7-8 and TRBJ1-5; 8 nucleotides agree with TRBD1. The CDR3 has 15 amino acids. The germline gives CDR1 SGHVS, CDR2 FQNEAQ. V was clipped by 1 base and J by 4 bases; unmatched bases: 3. The CDR3 DNA follows: TGTGCCAGCAGCTTAGATGGGACAGGTAATCAGCCCCAGCATTTT. Translated: CASSLDGTGNQPQHF.

This clone was found a few times. The DNA for the CDR3 is TGCAGCGTTGAGGTCGGGGGGATCAAGGCTGGCTACACCTTC. Its translation is CSVEVGGIKAGYTF. The chain has TRBV29-1 and TRBJ1-2; D may be TRBD1 (5 bases). V was pared by 3 bases and J by 7 bases, with 18 bases between. The CDR3 has 14 residues. Germline V CDR1 and CDR2: SQVTM, ANQGSEA.

The chain is built from TRBV29-1 and TRBJ2-7, with a weak D call TRBD1 (7 bases). The CDR3 is 14 amino acids. Germline CDR1 reads SQVTM; CDR2 reads ANQGSEA. V dropped 5 bases and J dropped 1 base, with 15 bases sitting between them. As DNA, the CDR3 is TGCAGCGTTATCCTGCCAGGGGGGTCCTACGAGCAGTACTTC. This codes for CSVILPGGSYEQYF.

This clone occurred a few times. The chain employs TRBV12-5 and TRBJ1-1; 7 nucleotides line up with TRBD1. This CDR3 spans 15 amino acids. Trimming at V came to 6 bases and at J to 1 base, leaving 8 bases not matched to a gene. The germline V gene has CDR1 LGHNT and CDR2 FRNRAP. The CDR3 nucleotides are TGTGCTAGTGGACTTCCGGGACAGCCGAACACTGAAGCTTTCTTT. It specifies CASGLPGQPNTEAFF.

A note on this clone: Other DNA sequences of this sample code for an identical CDR3. The CDR3 DNA is TGTGCCAGCAGCTTGATGTCCTACGAGCAGTACTTC. As protein: CASSLMSYEQYF. The V call is TRBV5-6, the J call TRBJ2-7; no definite D call. Germline loops: CDR1 SGHDT, CDR2 YYEEEE. V lost 1 base and J 1 base, leaving 3 bases between the germline ends. CDR3 size: 12 residues.

This rearrangement joins TRBV7-2 to TRBJ1-6; D is uncertain. Germline V gives CDR1 SGHTA, CDR2 FQGNSA. V was cut by 5 bases and J by 7 bases, with 6 bases left in between. The CDR3 covers 12 residues. The DNA for the CDR3 is TGTGCCAGCAGCCCGGAAAATTCACCCCTCCACTTT. This codes for CASSPENSPLHF.

A few counts support this clone. This chain uses TRBV30 with TRBJ2-7; D call uncertain. Trimming pared 1 base from V and 6 bases from J, leaving 10 bases between. The CDR3 has 12 residues. Germline CDR1 reads GTSNPN; CDR2 reads SVGIG (reference sequence). In DNA form, the CDR3 reads TGTGCCTGGAGTGCGGCCGAGCGCGAGCAGTACTTC. Protein: CAWSAAEREQYF.

The V gene is TRBV27, the J gene TRBJ1-2; 7 nucleotides agree with TRBD1. Germline CDR1 MNHEY, CDR2 SMNVEV (reference sequence). The CDR3 length is 13 residues. With 4 bases clipped from V and 5 bases from J, the junction kept 4 bases outside the gene matches. This CDR3 is CASSSGTEYGYTF. DNA of the CDR3: TGTGCCAGCAGTTCAGGGACAGAATATGGCTACACCTTC.

The table lists this clone with a few counts. The J gene is TRBJ1-1, the V gene TRBV27; D remains unclear. V lost 2 bases to trimming and J lost 4 bases, with 5 bases between them. The CDR3 covers 12 residues. CDR1 MNHEY and CDR2 SMNVEV come from the germline V gene (reference sequence). The CDR3 reads CASSLDGTEAFF. The CDR3 bases are TGTGCCAGCAGTTTAGATGGCACTGAAGCTTTCTTT.

V usage is TRBV9 and J usage is TRBJ2-3, with D possibly called TRBD1 or TRBD2 (5 bases each). V dropped 0 bases and J dropped 6 bases, with 11 bases sitting between them. The length of the CDR3 is 14 residues. The germline CDR1 and CDR2 sequences are SGDLS and YYNGEE. CDR3 amino acids: CASSVVGDSDTQYF. CDR3 in DNA: TGTGCCAGCAGCGTAGTGGGGGATTCGGATACGCAGTATTTT.

The chain carries TRBV19 and TRBJ2-2; D might be TRBD1 (5 bases). Germline V gives CDR1 LNHDA, CDR2 SQIVND (reference sequence). Trimming pared 3 bases from V and 7 bases from J, leaving 9 bases between. The CDR3 length is 13 residues. The CDR3 nucleotides read TGTGCCAGTAGTATGAGTAGGGGCGGGGAGCTGTTTTTT. As protein: CASSMSRGGELFF.

Remarks on this clone: The same CDR3 also results from other DNA sequences found in this sample. The chain joins TRBV19 to TRBJ1-2; D not resolved. V was clipped by 1 base and J by 3 bases, with 3 bases between them. Germline loops: CDR1 LNHDA, CDR2 SQIVND (reference sequence). The CDR3 is made up of 12 amino acids. The CDR3 spells CASSIGDYGYTF. CDR3 coding DNA: TGTGCCAGTAGTATAGGTGACTATGGCTACACCTTC.

This clone was detected a few times. The CDR3 here is CSVAQGNYGYTF. CDR3 DNA sequence: TGCAGCGTTGCCCAGGGGAACTATGGCTACACCTTC. The chain has TRBV29-1 and TRBJ1-2; D is perhaps TRBD1 (6 bases). The CDR3 sequence is 12 residues long. V was trimmed by 4 bases and J by 2 bases, leaving 8 bases between them. The germline V gene encodes CDR1 SQVTM and CDR2 ANQGSEA.

This clone turned up a few times. The same CDR3 also results from other DNA sequences found in this sample. The chain couples TRBV29-1 to TRBJ1-1, with D possibly TRBD1 on 5 matching bases. Trimming took off 4 bases at V and 6 bases at J, with 9 bases between the two ends. Germline lookup yields CDR1 SQVTM and CDR2 ANQGSEA. This CDR3 has 11 amino acids. The CDR3 nucleotides are TGCAGCGTTGGGGGGGGAGCTGAAGCTTTCTTT. Its translation is CSVGGGAEAFF. The complete variable domain, with remaining parts taken from reference TRBV29-1 and TRBJ1-1, reads SAVISQKPSRDICQRGTSLTIQCQVDSQVTMMFWYRQQPGQSLTLIATANQGSEATYESGFVIDKFPISRPNLTFSTLTVSNMSPEDSSIYLCSVGGGAEAFFGQGTRLTVV.

The chain carries TRBV19 and TRBJ1-2, with a weak D call TRBD1 (5 bases). This CDR3 region has 15 residues. V was clipped by 0 bases and J by 4 bases, with 12 bases between them. Germline V gene data show CDR1 as LNHDA and CDR2 as SQIVND (reference sequence). DNA of the CDR3: TGTGCCAGTAGTATAGATGAAGACAGCCTCTATGGCTACACCTTC. Translation gives CASSIDEDSLYGYTF.